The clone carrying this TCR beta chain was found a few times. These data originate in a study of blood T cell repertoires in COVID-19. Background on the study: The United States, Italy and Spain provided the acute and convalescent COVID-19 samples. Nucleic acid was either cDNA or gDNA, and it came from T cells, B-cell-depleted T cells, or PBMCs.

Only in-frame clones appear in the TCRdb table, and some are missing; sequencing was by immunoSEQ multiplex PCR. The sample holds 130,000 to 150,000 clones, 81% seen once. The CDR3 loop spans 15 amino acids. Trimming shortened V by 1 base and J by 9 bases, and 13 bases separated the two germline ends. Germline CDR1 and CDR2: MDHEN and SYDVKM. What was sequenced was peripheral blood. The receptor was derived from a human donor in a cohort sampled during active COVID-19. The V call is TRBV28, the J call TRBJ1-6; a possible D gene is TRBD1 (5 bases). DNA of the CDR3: TGTGCCAGCAGTTTATCGATCAGGGTTGGTTCACCCCTCCACTTT. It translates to CASSLSIRVGSPLHF.